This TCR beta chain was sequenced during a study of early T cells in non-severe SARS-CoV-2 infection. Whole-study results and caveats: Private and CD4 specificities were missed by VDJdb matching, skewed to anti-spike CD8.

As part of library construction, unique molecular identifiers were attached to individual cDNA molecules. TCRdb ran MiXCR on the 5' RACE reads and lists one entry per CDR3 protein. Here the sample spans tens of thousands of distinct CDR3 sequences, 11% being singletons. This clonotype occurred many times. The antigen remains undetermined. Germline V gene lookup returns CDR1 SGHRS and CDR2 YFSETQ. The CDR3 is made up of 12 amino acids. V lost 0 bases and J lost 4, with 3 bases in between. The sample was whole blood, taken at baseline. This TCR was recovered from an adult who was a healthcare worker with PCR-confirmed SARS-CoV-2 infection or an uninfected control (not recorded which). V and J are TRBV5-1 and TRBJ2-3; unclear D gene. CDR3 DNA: TGCGCCAGCAGCTTGGTCCCAGATACGCAGTATTTT. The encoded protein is CASSLVPDTQYF.